The rows below give T cell receptor beta chains drawn from one sample of a study of PD-L1 blockade in urothelial cancer. Generated by immunoSEQ multiplex PCR, the TCRdb table keeps only in-frame clones and is missing some. The data show some 97,000 clones, 91% seen once. The sequencing here drew on PBMCs, taken around atezolizumab (anti-PD-L1) treatment. The receptors here all came from an elderly woman with urothelial cancer. Both conserved end residues are trimmed from each CDR3. Each record gives: clone size, V gene, CDR3 protein. Clone size appears in some rows only: once, few, many, or a class for an expanded clone.

clone_size: .
v_call: TRBV6-5
cdr3_aa: ASKTGLNTEAF

clone_size: .
v_call: TRBV7-9
cdr3_aa: ASRTSGSRYEQF

clone_size: .
v_call: TRBV5-6
cdr3_aa: ASSSTGLLEAF

clone_size: once
v_call: TRBV10-2
cdr3_aa: ASSLGLAPHNEQF

clone_size: .
v_call: TRBV18
cdr3_aa: ASSPRSGVTDTQY

clone_size: .
v_call: TRBV4-1
cdr3_aa: ASSQEGLAVYNEQF

clone_size: .
v_call: TRBV7-3
cdr3_aa: ASCRDRGLGGYT

clone_size: .
v_call: TRBV2
cdr3_aa: ASSERGWDYGYT

clone_size: .
v_call: TRBV9
cdr3_aa: ASSPHPRLLPRDNEQF

clone_size: .
v_call: TRBV27
cdr3_aa: ASSLSGTDMFDQKLF

clone_size: .
v_call: TRBV19
cdr3_aa: ASRDRENTEAF

clone_size: once
v_call: TRBV19
cdr3_aa: ASSTFLREAEKTEAF

clone_size: .
v_call: TRBV30
cdr3_aa: ACQKGGETQY

clone_size: .
v_call: TRBV11-2
cdr3_aa: ASSLLQSSGETQY

clone_size: .
v_call: TRBV2
cdr3_aa: ATWGQEGGDRELF

clone_size: .
v_call: TRBV29-1
cdr3_aa: SVEGGMLDTGELF

clone_size: .
v_call: TRBV7-2
cdr3_aa: ASSFRDRGIAEQY

clone_size: .
v_call: TRBV14
cdr3_aa: ASSQGSWAEETQY

clone_size: once
v_call: TRBV18
cdr3_aa: ASSPPNTPSYNEQF

clone_size: .
v_call: TRBV30
cdr3_aa: ASRLASYEQY

clone_size: once
v_call: TRBV5-1
cdr3_aa: ASSEGLTTGETQY

clone_size: once
v_call: TRBV5-1
cdr3_aa: ASSLAPAGGTLNEQF

clone_size: .
v_call: TRBV7-6
cdr3_aa: ASSPLRGAGELF

clone_size: .
v_call: TRBV1
cdr3_aa: TSSQGSTDTLEKLF

clone_size: .
v_call: TRBV9
cdr3_aa: ASPAGPLSYNEQF

clone_size: .
v_call: TRBV29-1
cdr3_aa: SVRGAEGNTIY

clone_size: .
v_call: TRBV18
cdr3_aa: ASSEQGASNQPQH

clone_size: .
v_call: TRBV11-3
cdr3_aa: ASSLDGTRTDTQY

clone_size: .
v_call: TRBV7-2
cdr3_aa: ASSLGEVSSYEQY

clone_size: .
v_call: TRBV7-9
cdr3_aa: ASSTRLAGGNTGELF

clone_size: .
v_call: TRBV2
cdr3_aa: ATPSRQGMNTEAF

clone_size: once
v_call: TRBV5-1
cdr3_aa: ASTVSGANVLT

clone_size: .
v_call: TRBV2
cdr3_aa: ASNRGQEKLF

clone_size: .
v_call: TRBV6-5
cdr3_aa: ATARGAEETQY

clone_size: .
v_call: TRBV19
cdr3_aa: ASSLPMPGNIQY

clone_size: .
v_call: TRBV9
cdr3_aa: ASSVTSGTGTQY

clone_size: once
v_call: TRBV29-1
cdr3_aa: SVEADRKNEQY

clone_size: .
v_call: TRBV7-9
cdr3_aa: ASSRDNYGYT

clone_size: .
v_call: TRBV2
cdr3_aa: ASSGLAGNNEQF

clone_size: .
v_call: TRBV28
cdr3_aa: ASSLTAGDEKLF

clone_size: .
v_call: TRBV2
cdr3_aa: ASLADLRETQY

clone_size: .
v_call: TRBV6-6
cdr3_aa: ASSPLGQGRDQPQH

clone_size: .
v_call: TRBV28
cdr3_aa: ASSLSGTRMGEQF

clone_size: .
v_call: TRBV5-4
cdr3_aa: ASIKQGMNTEAF

clone_size: .
v_call: TRBV2
cdr3_aa: GQQSRPFEAF

clone_size: once
v_call: TRBV6-1
cdr3_aa: ASTFEAANTEAF

clone_size: few
v_call: TRBV6-5
cdr3_aa: ASSYLAGGGEQY

clone_size: .
v_call: TRBV14
cdr3_aa: ASSQAVAGELF